The clone carrying this T cell receptor beta chain was seen a single time. This sample is part of a study of blood T cell repertoires in COVID-19. As for the study in general: Acute-phase and convalescent COVID-19 samples originated in the United States, Italy and Spain. Sources were T cells, B-cell-depleted T cells, or PBMCs; the material itself was cDNA or gDNA.

As handled by the study authors: How many nucleated cells were present was estimated from reference gene primer amplification. Profiled with immunoSEQ multiplex PCR; TCRdb holds only in-frame clones, not every one. V and J calls and clone size are copied from that table; D and trimming were computed from the DNA. The table lists more than 200,000 clones, roughly three quarters of them singletons, with 4% in the top ten. V trimming: 6 bases; J trimming: 0 bases; junction bases outside the gene matches: 7. This CDR3 contains 17 residues. Germline values: CDR1 SNHLY, CDR2 FYNNEI. This sequence joins TRBV2 and TRBJ1-4; 10 bases map to TRBD1. The origin of this receptor is a middle-aged woman with active or convalescent COVID-19. Sequencing was done on a sample of peripheral blood. DNA for the CDR3: TGTGCCAGCAGCCGAAGACAGGGGGCCTCAACTAATGAAAAACTGTTTTTT. Encoded protein: CASSRRQGASTNEKLFF.